These 5 T cell receptor beta chains were sequenced from one sample in a study of OX40 agonist ivuxolimab in advanced cancers. Only in-frame clones appear in the TCRdb table, and some are missing; sequencing was by immunoSEQ multiplex PCR. The sample gives tens of thousands of clones, 65% to 90% of which show up once; about 2% is in the top ten. The sample was CD4+ or CD8+ T cells sorted from blood, taken in a trial of the OX40 agonist ivuxolimab. These receptors originate from an adult with an advanced solid tumor such as melanoma, head and neck, liver or kidney cancer.

This clone was counted once. This chain connects TRBV12-5 to TRBJ1-4; a possible D gene is TRBD1 (6 bases). Trimming pared 1 base from V and 0 bases from J, leaving 9 bases between. Germline-derived CDR1 and CDR2 are LGHNT and FRNRAP. The CDR3 contains 16 residues. The CDR3 sequence is CASGLDGGSTNEKLFF. CDR3 sequence (DNA): TGTGCTAGTGGTTTGGATGGGGGCTCAACTAATGAAAAACTGTTTTTT.

The rearrangement uses TRBV2 and TRBJ2-3; TRBD2 is a possible D gene (5 bases). The CDR3 contains 14 residues. V dropped 4 bases and J dropped 6 bases, with 14 bases sitting between them. The germline V gene has CDR1 SNHLY and CDR2 FYNNEI. This CDR3 reads CASSVGGPGDTQYF. The DNA of the CDR3 is TGTGCCAGCAGTGTAGGCGGGCCGGGCGATACGCAGTATTTT. Full variable domain (remainder filled in from reference TRBV2 and TRBJ2-3): EPEVTQTPSHQVTQMGQEVILRCVPISNHLYFYWYRQILGQKVEFLVSFYNNEISEKSEIFDDQFSVERPDGSNFTLKIRSTKLEDSAMYFCASSVGGPGDTQYFGPGTRLTVL.

The DNA for the CDR3 is TGCGCCAGCTCCTGGACGGGGTCGGGCACTGAAGCTTTCTTT. Translation gives CASSWTGSGTEAFF. V usage is TRBV5-1 and J usage is TRBJ1-1; no firm D call. The germline gives CDR1 SGHRS, CDR2 YFSETQ. The CDR3 is made up of 14 amino acids. V lost 7 bases and J 4 bases, leaving 17 bases between the germline ends.

This clone was counted between two and nine times. The genes are TRBV7-2 and TRBJ1-4, with D perhaps TRBD1 (6 bases). V lost 5 bases and J lost 3, with 13 bases in between. Germline V gene data show CDR1 as SGHTA and CDR2 as FQGNSA. This CDR3 spans 15 amino acids. The CDR3 DNA is TGTGCCAGCAGCCCAGGGGTGTGGGCTAATGAAAAACTGTTTTTT. Its protein product is CASSPGVWANEKLFF.

This clone was detected only once. The rearrangement uses TRBV2 and TRBJ1-5, with 7 nucleotides matching TRBD1. The germline V gene encodes CDR1 SNHLY and CDR2 FYNNEI. V lost 6 bases to trimming and J lost 0 bases; unmatched junction nucleotides: 11. The CDR3 runs 17 residues. The CDR3 bases are TGTGCCAGCAGAACGAAAGACAGGGTTCGTAGCAATCAGCCCCAGCATTTT. Its translation is CASRTKDRVRSNQPQHF.